These 10 T cell receptor beta chains originate from one sample sequenced in a study of T cells in women clearing cervical HPV infection. The assay was immunoSEQ multiplex PCR, and TCRdb's table has in-frame clones only and misses some. This repertoire comprises fewer than 40,000 clones; its ten largest clones make up under 8%. Sample: blood buffy coat. The receptor source for this set is a woman aged 18 to 75 with a cervical HPV16 infection that either progressed to CIN3+ or cleared (not recorded which).

CDR3 in amino acids: CASSLGTALYNEQFF. CDR3 DNA (partial): TGCGCCAGCAGCTTGGGGACAGCCCTTTACAATGAG. V and J are TRBV5-1 and TRBJ2-1; possibly TRBD1 for D (6 bases). The CDR3 end falls 3 residues outside the read, so it is completed with the germline J gene. Trimming left V 0 bases short and J 4 bases short, with 11 bases between. This CDR3 is 15 amino acids long. The germline V gene has CDR1 SGHRS and CDR2 YFSETQ.

CDR3 sequence: CSATRSDRGPTEAFF. CDR3 bases read: TGCAGTGCTACTCGAAGCGACAGGGGGCCCACTGAA. This sequence joins TRBV20-1 and TRBJ1-1; TRBD1 agrees at 10 bases. The CDR3 end falls 3 residues outside the read, so it is completed with the germline J gene. The CDR3 extends over 15 amino acids. J gave up 4 bases and V 4 bases, and 9 bases lay outside the gene matches. CDR1 is DFQATT and CDR2 is SNEGSKA in the germline V gene (reference sequence).

As for this clone: Read data end 3 residues before the CDR3 end; the end is taken from the germline J gene. The chain couples TRBV10-2 to TRBJ2-5; TRBD1 is a possible D gene (5 bases). Germline CDR1 WSHSY, CDR2 SAAADI. CDR3 length equals 13 residues. V lost 7 bases to trimming and J lost 4 bases, with 13 bases between them. CDR3 sequence reads: CASIPGGAETQYF. The part of the CDR3 DNA that was read is TGCGCCAGCATTCCGGGTGGGGCAGAGACC.

Details on this clone: The read halts 3 residues ahead of the CDR3 end, with the missing end drawn from the germline J gene. The J gene is TRBJ1-1, the V gene TRBV4-1; no firm D call. Germline values: CDR1 MGHRA, CDR2 YSYEKL. The CDR3 sequence is 16 residues long. V shed 1 base and J shed 4 bases, with 16 bases lying between them. The covered CDR3 bases are TGCGCCAGCAGCCAAGGGGTTCTAGGGAGCGGCACTGAA. As protein: CASSQGVLGSGTE. The entire CDR3 is CASSQGVLGSGTEAFF.

With regard to this clone: The sequenced fragment ends 3 residues before the CDR3 boundary, so the rest is inferred from the germline J gene. This chain connects TRBV5-1 to TRBJ1-1; 7 nucleotides match TRBD1. This CDR3 has 16 amino acids. Germline values: CDR1 SGHRS, CDR2 YFSETQ. With V trimmed by 0 bases and J by 4 bases, 9 bases remained unmatched. The CDR3 reads CASSLAEGALGTEAFF. CDR3 DNA, as far as it was read: TGCGCCAGCAGCTTGGCGGAGGGGGCGCTGGGCACTGAA.

As to this clone: The DNA ends 3 residues before the CDR3 does, and the rest of the CDR3 is filled in from the germline J gene. The chain couples TRBV5-1 to TRBJ1-2; D is perhaps TRBD1 (6 bases). The CDR3 is 15 residues long. Germline CDR1 SGHRS, CDR2 YFSETQ. Trimming cost V 4 bases and J 4 bases, with 17 bases left between them. The sequenced part of the CDR3 DNA is TGCGCCAGCAGCCCGGAATTGGGGGCAAGCTATGGC. Translated, it gives CASSPELGASYG. The CDR3 as a whole reads CASSPELGASYGYTF.

Of note for this clone: The DNA ends 3 residues before the CDR3 does, and the rest of the CDR3 is filled in from the germline J gene. The V gene is TRBV30, the J gene TRBJ2-7; 9 positions agree with TRBD1. Trimming removed 0 bases from V and 2 bases from J; junction bases left unmatched: 17. This CDR3 comprises 19 residues. Germline V gives CDR1 GTSNPN, CDR2 SVGIG (reference sequence). The sequenced CDR3 bases are TGTGCCTGGAGTGTACTACAGGGGGCTCCGGGGGGTATCACCTACGAG. It is translated as CAWSVLQGAPGGITYE. The whole CDR3 protein reads CAWSVLQGAPGGITYEQYF. Combining the CDR3 with reference TRBV30 and TRBJ2-7 gives the whole variable domain SQTIHQWPATLVQPVGSPLSLECTVEGTSNPNLYWYRQAAGRGLQLLFYSVGIGQISSEVPQNLSASRPQDRQFILSSKKLLLSDSGFYLCAWSVLQGAPGGITYEQYFGPGTRLTVT.

The DNA read from the CDR3 is TGCGCCAGCAGCGGACAGGACGACGGTATATGGGGC. It specifies CASSGQDDGIWG. The complete CDR3 reads CASSGQDDGIWGYTF. The V call is TRBV5-1, the J call TRBJ1-2, with 7 bases identical to TRBD1. The read stops 3 residues short of the end of the CDR3; the missing end is completed from the germline J gene. The CDR3 extends over 15 amino acids. Per the germline V gene, CDR1 is SGHRS and CDR2 is YFSETQ.

According to its frequency, this clone is medium-sized (0.01 to 0.1%). Read sequence stops 3 residues before the CDR3 end, and the germline J gene provides the missing end. The chain joins TRBV7-9 to TRBJ2-1, with TRBD1 identical over 8 bases. This CDR3 has 15 residues. The germline V gene has CDR1 SEHNR and CDR2 FQNEAQ (reference sequence). After removal of 2 bases from V and 9 bases from J, the junction contained 9 bases not matched to a gene. CDR3 amino acids: CASSLMTGEVAEQFF. The CDR3 bases that were read are TGTGCCAGCAGCTTAATGACAGGGGAGGTTGCTGAG. The full variable domain, in which reference TRBV7-9 and TRBJ2-1 provide the parts outside the CDR3, is DTGVSQNPRHKITKRGQNVTFRCDPISEHNRLYWYRQTLGQGPEFLTYFQNEAQLEKSRLLSDRFSAERPKGSFSTLEIQRTEQGDSAMYLCASSLMTGEVAEQFFGPGTRLTVL.

The CDR3 protein is CASSFNRGGNSPLHF. The sequenced CDR3 bases are TGTGCCAGCAGCTTCAACAGGGGAGGTAATTCACCC. The rearrangement joins TRBV11-2 to TRBJ1-6; 7 bases are shared with TRBD1. The read ends 3 residues shy of where the CDR3 ends; the end is completed using the germline J gene. The germline gives CDR1 SGHAT, CDR2 FQNNGV. This CDR3 spans 15 amino acids. The trim removed 3 bases at V and 6 bases at J, leaving 5 bases unmatched. The full variable domain, rest sourced from reference TRBV11-2 and TRBJ1-6, is EAGVAQSPRYKIIEKRQSVAFWCNPISGHATLYWYQQILGQGPKLLIQFQNNGVVDDSQLPKDRFSAERLKGVDSTLKIQPAKLEDSAVYLCASSFNRGGNSPLHFGNGTRLTVT.